This TCR beta chain stems from a study of liver allograft versus peripheral blood T cells (dated by TCRdb to between 2020 and 2021). Some background on the complete study: T cell receptor repertoires present within transplanted livers were compared with repertoires in the peripheral blood of liver transplant recipients. What the study reported, not specific to this receptor: T cell receptor repertoires inside liver allografts were reported to be different from the repertoires detected in peripheral blood.

Sequencing took place on an Illumina MiSeq. TCRdb trimmed public reads at Q25 via fastp, called clones via MiXCR and kept in-frame beta chains. Identical CDR3 proteins give one entry, which carries the most common genes and DNA. The sample table holds about 8,300 distinct CDR3 sequences, of which about a fifth were seen once. The ten largest account for roughly 26% of the sample. A note on this clonotype: Its antigen is still unknown. Nothing much larger sits one base from this clone, and base qualities are not available.

From cysteine to phenylalanine, the CDR3 is 15 amino acids long. Of all the DNA, just the CDR3 is kept, 45 bases in frame from base 1. V is shortened by 10 bases, J by 1 base, and the region joining them spans 17 bases. The germline V gene (reference sequence) gives CDR1 as LNHDA and CDR2 as SQIVND. The chain links TRBV19 with TRBJ2-1, with TRBD1 as a weak D call on 5 bases. The TCR sequence derives from a human patient who had a liver transplant. Some T cells present after a transplant may be cells of the graft donor. The CDR3 reads CATSLDILSYNEQFF. The base sequence is TGTGCCACCAGCCTGGACATACTATCCTACAATGAGCAGTTCTTC.